This TCR beta chain was recovered during a study of blood T cell repertoires in COVID-19. About the research overall: Donors in the United States, Italy and Spain gave samples during acute or convalescent COVID-19. T cells, B-cell-depleted T cells, or PBMCs provided the cDNA or gDNA that served as material.

Per the original methods: Reference gene primer amplification gave nucleated cell count estimates. Here immunoSEQ multiplex PCR was the method, and the copy in TCRdb shows in-frame clones only, minus some. That table furnishes V, J and clone size, whereas the DNA furnished D and trimming. The sample holds tens of thousands of clones, 80% to 85% seen once. The origin of this receptor is a woman aged 55-75 years with acute or convalescent COVID-19. The sequenced material came from peripheral blood.

This CDR3 is CSASRLLGTSSYSNQPQHF. CDR3 DNA: TGCAGTGCTAGTAGATTATTAGGGACATCCTCCTATAGCAATCAGCCCCAGCATTTT. J is TRBJ1-5 and V is TRBV20-1; a possible D gene is TRBD1 (6 bases). V lost 3 bases and J lost 0, with 24 bases in between. The length of the CDR3 is 19 residues. Germline V gives CDR1 DFQATT, CDR2 SNEGSKA (reference sequence).